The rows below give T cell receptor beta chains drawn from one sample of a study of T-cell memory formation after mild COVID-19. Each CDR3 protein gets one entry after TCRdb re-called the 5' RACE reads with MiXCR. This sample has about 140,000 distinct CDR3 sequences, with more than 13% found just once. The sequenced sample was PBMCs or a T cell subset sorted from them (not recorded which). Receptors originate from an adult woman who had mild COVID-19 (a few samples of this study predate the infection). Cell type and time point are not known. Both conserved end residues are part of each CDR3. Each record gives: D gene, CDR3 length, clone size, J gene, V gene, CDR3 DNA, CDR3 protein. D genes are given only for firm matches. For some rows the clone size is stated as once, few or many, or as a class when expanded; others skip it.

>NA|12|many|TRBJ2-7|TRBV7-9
TGTGCCAGCAGCTTCGAGGGCCGCGGGCAGTACTTC
CASSFEGRGQYF
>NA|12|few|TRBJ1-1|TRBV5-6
TGTGCCAGCAGCTTGGTATCAGGGGTCGCTTTCTTT
CASSLVSGVAFF
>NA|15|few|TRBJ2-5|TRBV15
TGTGCCACCAGCACGAGACGGGCGGGGCAGGAGACCCAGTACTTC
CATSTRRAGQETQYF
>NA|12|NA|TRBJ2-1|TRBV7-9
TGTGCCAGCAGCCGTTCGGTCGGTGAGCAGTTCTTC
CASSRSVGEQFF
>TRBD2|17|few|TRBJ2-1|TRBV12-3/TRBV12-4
TGTGCCAGCAGTTTGGGACTAGCGGTTGTCCCGGACAATGAGCAGTTCTTC
CASSLGLAVVPDNEQFF
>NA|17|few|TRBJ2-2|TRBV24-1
TGTGCCACCAGTGATGCCGGACCTAAAGATAACACCGGGGAGCTGTTTTTT
CATSDAGPKDNTGELFF
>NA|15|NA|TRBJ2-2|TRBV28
TGTGCCAGCAGTTCTATGGTAGAATGGTCCGGGGAGCTGTTTTTT
CASSSMVEWSGELFF
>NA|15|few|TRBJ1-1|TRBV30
TGTGCCTGGAGTAGGGAGGGGGTGAAGGACACTGAAGCTTTCTTT
CAWSREGVKDTEAFF
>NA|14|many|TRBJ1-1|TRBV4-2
TGTGCCAGCAGCACCCGGGACGGATACACTGAAGCTTTCTTT
CASSTRDGYTEAFF
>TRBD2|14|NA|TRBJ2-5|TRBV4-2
TGTGCCAGCAGCCAAGGACTAGCTCAAGAGACCCAGTACTTC
CASSQGLAQETQYF
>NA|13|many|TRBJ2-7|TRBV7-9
TGTGCCAGCACCGAAGAGAGCCAATACGAGCAGTACTTC
CASTEESQYEQYF
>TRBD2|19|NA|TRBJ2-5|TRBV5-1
TGCGCCAGCAGCTTGGATCCGGGGCTAGCGGGGAGGCTCCAAGAGACCCAGTACTTC
CASSLDPGLAGRLQETQYF
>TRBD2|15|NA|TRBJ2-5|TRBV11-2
TGTGCCAGCACCGTCAGCGGGACCGTAGGGGAGACCCAGTACTTC
CASTVSGTVGETQYF
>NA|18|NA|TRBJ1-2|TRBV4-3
TGCGCCAGCAGCCAAGAACCTGAACAGGCCCCGGGGCTTTATGGCTACACCTTC
CASSQEPEQAPGLYGYTF
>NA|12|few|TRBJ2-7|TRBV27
TGTGCCAGCAGTGACGGACCCTACGAGCAGTACTTC
CASSDGPYEQYF
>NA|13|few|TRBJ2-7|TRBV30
TGTGCCTGGAATGTAGGAGCCCACTACGAGCAGTACTTC
CAWNVGAHYEQYF
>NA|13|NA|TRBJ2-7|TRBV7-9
TGTGCCAGCCAAGGAGGGAGCTCCTACGAGCAGTACTTC
CASQGGSSYEQYF
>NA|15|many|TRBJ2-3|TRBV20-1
TGCAGTGGAACAGATCCGGGAGCAGGCACAGATACGCAGTATTTT
CSGTDPGAGTDTQYF
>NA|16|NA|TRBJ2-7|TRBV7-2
TGTGCCAGCAGCCCTTCTTGGGGCTGGGGTCCGTGCGAGCAGTACTTC
CASSPSWGWGPCEQYF
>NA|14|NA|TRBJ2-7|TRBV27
TGTGCCAGCAGTTTTGAAGGTGGGTCCTACGAGCAGTACTTC
CASSFEGGSYEQYF
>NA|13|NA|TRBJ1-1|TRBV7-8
TGTGCCAGCAGCTTAGCTAACGTCGCTGAAGCTTTCTTT
CASSLANVAEAFF
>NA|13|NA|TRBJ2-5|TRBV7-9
TGTGCCAGCAGCTTACCTGGGTGGGAGACCCAGTACTTC
CASSLPGWETQYF
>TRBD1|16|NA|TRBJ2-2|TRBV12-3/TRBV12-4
TGTGCCAGCAGTTCGTCGGGACAGGGAAGTACCGGGGAGCTGTTTTTT
CASSSSGQGSTGELFF
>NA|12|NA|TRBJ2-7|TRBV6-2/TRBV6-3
TGTGCCAGCAGTTACTGGACGGACGAGCAGTACTTC
CASSYWTDEQYF
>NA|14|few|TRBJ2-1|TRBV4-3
TGCGCCAGCAGCCAAGATCTTCGCTACAATGAGCAGTTCTTC
CASSQDLRYNEQFF
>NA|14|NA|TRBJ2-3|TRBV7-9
TGTGCCGGCAGCCCATGGACCTCCACAGATACGCAGTATTTT
CAGSPWTSTDTQYF
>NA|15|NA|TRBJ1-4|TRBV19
TGTGCCAGTAGTATCGCGGCGGGGGGCTATGAAAAACTGTTTTTT
CASSIAAGGYEKLFF
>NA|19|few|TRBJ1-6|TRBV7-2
TGTGCCAGCAGCTCGATCCGGGCCCAAATTCACCCCTCCACTTGGGCCCTCCACTTT
CASSSIRAQIHPSTWALHF
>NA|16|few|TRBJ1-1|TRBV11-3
TGTGCCAGCAGCTTAGTAGGCGGATCGGGCAACACTGAAGCTTTCTTT
CASSLVGGSGNTEAFF
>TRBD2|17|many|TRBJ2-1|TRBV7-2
TGTGCCAGCAGCTTAACCCCCGGGACTAGCGCCAAAAATGAGCAGTTCTTC
CASSLTPGTSAKNEQFF
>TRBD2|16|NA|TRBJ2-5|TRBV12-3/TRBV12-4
TGTGCCAGCAGTCGTGGACTAGCGGGGGGAGAAGAGACCCAGTACTTC
CASSRGLAGGEETQYF
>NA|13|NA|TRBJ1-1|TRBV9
TGTGCCAGCAGCCAGGACAGCATGACTGAAGCTTTCTTT
CASSQDSMTEAFF
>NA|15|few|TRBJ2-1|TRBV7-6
TGTGCCAGCAGCCAAGCACCCGGTTTGGGGAATGAGCAGTTCTTC
CASSQAPGLGNEQFF
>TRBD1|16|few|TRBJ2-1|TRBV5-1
TGCGCCAGCAGCGGCGGGACAGGGTATCTCTACAATGAGCAGTTCTTC
CASSGGTGYLYNEQFF
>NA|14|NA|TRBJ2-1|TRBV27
TGTGCCAGCAGTCCCGGGGGCCCTAACAATGAGCAGTTCTTC
CASSPGGPNNEQFF
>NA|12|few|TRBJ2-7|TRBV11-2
TGTGCCAGCAGCTTACCCTCTGACGAGCAGTACTTC
CASSLPSDEQYF
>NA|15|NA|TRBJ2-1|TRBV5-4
TGTGCCAGCAGCTTTCTTCAGGGGTCCTACAATGAGCAGTTCTTC
CASSFLQGSYNEQFF
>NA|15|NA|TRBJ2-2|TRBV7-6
TGTGCCAGCAGCTTACGACACCCCAGGACCGGGGAGCTGTTTTTT
CASSLRHPRTGELFF
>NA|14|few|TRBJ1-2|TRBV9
TGTGCCAGCAGCGTAGCGGGGGGCGCATATGGCTACACCTTC
CASSVAGGAYGYTF
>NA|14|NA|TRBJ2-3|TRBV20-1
TGCAGTGCTAGGGAAGCGGTCCGCACAGATACGCAGTATTTT
CSAREAVRTDTQYF
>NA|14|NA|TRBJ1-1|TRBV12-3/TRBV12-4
TGTGCCAGCAGACCAGGGTATTTGGGCACTGAAGCTTTCTTT
CASRPGYLGTEAFF
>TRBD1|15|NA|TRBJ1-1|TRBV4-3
TGCGCCAGCAGCCAGGGGACAGGGGGTTACACTGAAGCTTTCTTT
CASSQGTGGYTEAFF
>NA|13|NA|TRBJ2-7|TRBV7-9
TGTGCCAGCAGCTCCGGGACGCCCACGGGGCAGTACTTC
CASSSGTPTGQYF
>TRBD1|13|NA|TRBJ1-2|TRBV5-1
TGCGCCAGCAGCGGGGGACAGATTTATGGCTACACCTTC
CASSGGQIYGYTF
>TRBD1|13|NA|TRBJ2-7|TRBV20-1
TGCAGTACCGGGACAGGGGGATTCTACGAGCAGTACTTC
CSTGTGGFYEQYF
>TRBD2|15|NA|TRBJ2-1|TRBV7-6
TGTGCCAGCAGGCGTGGACTAGCGGGAGGGAATGAGCAGTTCTTC
CASRRGLAGGNEQFF
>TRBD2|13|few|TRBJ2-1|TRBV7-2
TGTGCCAGCAAACTAGCGGGTCACAATGAGCAGTTCTTC
CASKLAGHNEQFF
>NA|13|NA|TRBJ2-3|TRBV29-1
TGCAGCGGAACCGGAGGGTCCACAGATACGCAGTATTTT
CSGTGGSTDTQYF
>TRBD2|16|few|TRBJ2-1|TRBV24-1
TGTGCCACCAGTGATTTGACGACTAGCGGGAGCTATGAGCAGTTCTTC
CATSDLTTSGSYEQFF
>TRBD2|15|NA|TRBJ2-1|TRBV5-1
TGCGCCAGCAGCTTGAATGCAGCGGGAGGGACCGAGCAGTTCTTC
CASSLNAAGGTEQFF